What follows is one T cell receptor beta chain and its context. The antigen is not known. Trimming shortened V by 3 bases and J by 4 bases, and 7 bases separated the two germline ends. This CDR3 region has 13 residues. Described treatment: 15 to 20 received Ad26.COV2.S at low or high dose, single or two shots; several received placebo; per-sample allocation not given. Collection of the samples took place on day 63 after the first injection of vaccine or placebo. The record originates from a study of Ad26.COV2.S vaccination and SARS-CoV-2 variants. Findings of the study overall: Vaccinees displayed broader spike-specific TCR repertoires than placebo recipients.

The table came from immunoSEQ multiplex PCR; TCRdb's copy has only in-frame clones and leaves some out. The table shows about 420,000 clones, with roughly 90% occurring only once. This clonotype was obtained from a person aged 18-60 years who received the Ad26.COV2.S COVID-19 vaccine or a placebo. Sequencing used peripheral blood, obtained in a trial of Ad26.COV2.S vaccine versus placebo. V and J are TRBV12-3 or TRBV12-4 and TRBJ2-1, with TRBD2 as a possible D gene (5 bases). The CDR3 here is CASSFGDYNEQFF. The CDR3 DNA follows: TGTGCCAGCAGTTTCGGGGATTACAATGAGCAGTTCTTC.